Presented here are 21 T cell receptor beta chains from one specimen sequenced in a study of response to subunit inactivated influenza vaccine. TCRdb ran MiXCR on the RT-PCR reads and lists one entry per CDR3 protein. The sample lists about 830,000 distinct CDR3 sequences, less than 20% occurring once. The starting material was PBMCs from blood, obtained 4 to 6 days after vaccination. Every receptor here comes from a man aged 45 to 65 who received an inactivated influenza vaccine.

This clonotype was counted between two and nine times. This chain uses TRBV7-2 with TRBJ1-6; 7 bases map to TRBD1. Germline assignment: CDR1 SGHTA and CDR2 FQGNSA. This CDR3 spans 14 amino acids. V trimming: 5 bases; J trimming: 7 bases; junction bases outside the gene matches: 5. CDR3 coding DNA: TGTGCCAGCAGCCCGGGACAGACAAATTCACCCCTCCACTTT. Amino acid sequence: CASSPGQTNSPLHF.

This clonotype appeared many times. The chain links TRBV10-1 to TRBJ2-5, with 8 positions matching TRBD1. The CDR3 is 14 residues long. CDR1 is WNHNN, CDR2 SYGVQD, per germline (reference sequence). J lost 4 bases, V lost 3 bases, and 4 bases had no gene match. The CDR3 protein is CASSDDRGGETQYF. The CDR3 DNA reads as TGCGCCAGCAGTGATGACAGGGGTGGAGAGACCCAGTACTTC.

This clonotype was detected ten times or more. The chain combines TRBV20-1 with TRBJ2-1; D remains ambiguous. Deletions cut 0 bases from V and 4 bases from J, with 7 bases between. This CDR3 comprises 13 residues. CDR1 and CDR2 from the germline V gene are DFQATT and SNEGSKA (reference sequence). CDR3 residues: CSARDRRYNEQFF. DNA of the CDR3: TGCAGTGCTAGAGATCGACGATACAATGAGCAGTTCTTC.

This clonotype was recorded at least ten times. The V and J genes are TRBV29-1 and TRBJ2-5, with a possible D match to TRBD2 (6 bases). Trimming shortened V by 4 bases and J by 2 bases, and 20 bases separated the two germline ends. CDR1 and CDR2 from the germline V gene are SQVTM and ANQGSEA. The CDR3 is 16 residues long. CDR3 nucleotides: TGCAGCGTTGGGTTTCCTCCTCTAGCGTCGCAAGAGACCCAGTACTTC. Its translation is CSVGFPPLASQETQYF.

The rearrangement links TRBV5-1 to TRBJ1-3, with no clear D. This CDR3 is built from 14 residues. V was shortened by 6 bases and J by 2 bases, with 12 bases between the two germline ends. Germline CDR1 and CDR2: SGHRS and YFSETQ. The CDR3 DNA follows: TGCGCCAGCAAGTCAGAGAACCCTGGAAACACCATATATTTT. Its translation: CASKSENPGNTIYF.

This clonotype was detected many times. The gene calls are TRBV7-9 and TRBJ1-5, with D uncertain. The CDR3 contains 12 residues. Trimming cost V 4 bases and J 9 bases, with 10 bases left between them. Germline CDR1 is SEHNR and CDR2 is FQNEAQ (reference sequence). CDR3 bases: TGTGCCAGCAGCTCCTCTGAGGGGCCCCAGCATTTT. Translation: CASSSSEGPQHF.

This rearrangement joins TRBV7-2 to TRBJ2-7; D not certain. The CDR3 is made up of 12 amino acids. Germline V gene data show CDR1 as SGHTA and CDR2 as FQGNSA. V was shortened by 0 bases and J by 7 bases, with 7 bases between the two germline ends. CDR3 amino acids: CASSLAGWEQYF. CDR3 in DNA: TGTGCCAGCAGCTTAGCAGGGTGGGAGCAGTACTTC.

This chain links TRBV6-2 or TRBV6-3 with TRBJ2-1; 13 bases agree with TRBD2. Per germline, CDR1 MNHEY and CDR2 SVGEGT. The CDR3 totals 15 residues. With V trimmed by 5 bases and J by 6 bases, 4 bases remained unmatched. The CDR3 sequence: CASSRGLAGPNEQFF. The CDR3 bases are TGTGCCAGCAGTCGGGGACTAGCGGGACCCAATGAGCAGTTCTTC.

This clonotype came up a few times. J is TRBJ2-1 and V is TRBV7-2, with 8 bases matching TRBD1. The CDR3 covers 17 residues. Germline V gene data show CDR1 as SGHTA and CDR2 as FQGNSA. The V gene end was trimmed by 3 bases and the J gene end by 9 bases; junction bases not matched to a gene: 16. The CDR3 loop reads CASSFFGQGPYRGEQFF. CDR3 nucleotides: TGTGCCAGCAGCTTTTTCGGACAGGGACCGTATAGAGGTGAGCAGTTCTTC.

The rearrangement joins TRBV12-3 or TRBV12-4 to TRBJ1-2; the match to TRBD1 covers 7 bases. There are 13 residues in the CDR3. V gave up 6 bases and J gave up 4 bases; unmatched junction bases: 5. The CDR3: CASRSGTAYGYTF. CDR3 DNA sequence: TGTGCCAGCAGGAGCGGGACAGCCTATGGCTACACCTTC.

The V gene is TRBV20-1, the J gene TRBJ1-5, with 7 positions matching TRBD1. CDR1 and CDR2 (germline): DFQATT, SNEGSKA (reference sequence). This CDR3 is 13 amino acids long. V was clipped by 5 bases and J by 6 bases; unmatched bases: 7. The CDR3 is CSARRQGGQPQHF. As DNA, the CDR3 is TGCAGTGCTCGACGACAGGGAGGTCAGCCCCAGCATTTT.

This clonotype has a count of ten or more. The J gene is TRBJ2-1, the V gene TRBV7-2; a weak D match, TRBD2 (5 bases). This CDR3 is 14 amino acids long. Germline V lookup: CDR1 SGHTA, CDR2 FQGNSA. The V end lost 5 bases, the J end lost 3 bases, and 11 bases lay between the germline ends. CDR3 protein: CASSPGRDYNEQFF. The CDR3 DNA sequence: TGTGCCAGCAGCCCGGGCCGGGACTACAATGAGCAGTTCTTC.

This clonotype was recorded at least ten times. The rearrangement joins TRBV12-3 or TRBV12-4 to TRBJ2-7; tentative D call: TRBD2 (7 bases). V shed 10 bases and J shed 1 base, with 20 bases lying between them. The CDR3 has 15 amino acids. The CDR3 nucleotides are TGTGCCACCTCCTCCGGACTAGGGGGTTCCTACGAGCAGTACTTC. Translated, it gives CATSSGLGGSYEQYF.

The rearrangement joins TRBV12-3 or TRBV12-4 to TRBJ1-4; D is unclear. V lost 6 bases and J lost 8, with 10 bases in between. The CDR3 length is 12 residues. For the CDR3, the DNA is TGTGCCAGCAGGTCTCAGAGCGAAAAACTGTTTTTT. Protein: CASRSQSEKLFF.

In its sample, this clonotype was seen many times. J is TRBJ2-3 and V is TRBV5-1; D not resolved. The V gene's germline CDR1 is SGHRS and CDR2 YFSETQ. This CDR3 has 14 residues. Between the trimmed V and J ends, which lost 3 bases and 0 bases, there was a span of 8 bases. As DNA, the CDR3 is TGCGCCAGCAGCTGGACCGACAGCACAGATACGCAGTATTTT. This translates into CASSWTDSTDTQYF.

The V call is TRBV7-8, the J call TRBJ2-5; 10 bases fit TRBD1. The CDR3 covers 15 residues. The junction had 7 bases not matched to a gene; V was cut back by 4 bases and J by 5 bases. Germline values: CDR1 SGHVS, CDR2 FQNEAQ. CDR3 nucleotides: TGTGCCAGCAGCTCAGGGACAGGGGTCTGGGAGACCCAGTACTTC. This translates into CASSSGTGVWETQYF.

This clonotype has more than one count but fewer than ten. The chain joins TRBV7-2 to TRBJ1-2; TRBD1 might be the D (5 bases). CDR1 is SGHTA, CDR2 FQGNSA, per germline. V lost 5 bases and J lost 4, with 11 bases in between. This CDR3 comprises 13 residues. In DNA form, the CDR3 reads TGTGCCAGCAGCCCGGGACGGTTCTATGGCTACACCTTC. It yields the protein CASSPGRFYGYTF.

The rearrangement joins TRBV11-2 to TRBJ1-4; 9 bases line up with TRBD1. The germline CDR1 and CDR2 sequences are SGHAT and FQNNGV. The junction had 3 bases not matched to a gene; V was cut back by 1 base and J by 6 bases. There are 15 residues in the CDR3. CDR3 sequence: CASSLVTGGHEKLFF. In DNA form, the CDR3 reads TGTGCCAGCAGCTTAGTGACAGGGGGTCATGAAAAACTGTTTTTT. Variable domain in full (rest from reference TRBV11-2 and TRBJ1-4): EAGVAQSPRYKIIEKRQSVAFWCNPISGHATLYWYQQILGQGPKLLIQFQNNGVVDDSQLPKDRFSAERLKGVDSTLKIQPAKLEDSAVYLCASSLVTGGHEKLFFGSGTQLSVL.

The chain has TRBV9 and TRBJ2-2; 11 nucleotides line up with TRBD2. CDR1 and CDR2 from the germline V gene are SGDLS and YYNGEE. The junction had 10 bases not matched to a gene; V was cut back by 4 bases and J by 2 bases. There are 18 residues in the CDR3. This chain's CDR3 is CASSSGPTSGDNTGELFF. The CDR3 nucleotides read TGTGCCAGCAGCTCCGGCCCGACTAGCGGGGACAACACCGGGGAGCTGTTTTTT.

CDR3 region: CASSSRPNGGELFF. The CDR3 nucleotides are TGTGCCAGCAGCTCACGGCCTAATGGAGGGGAGCTGTTTTTT. The chain joins TRBV12-3 or TRBV12-4 to TRBJ2-2; D is ambiguous. The CDR3 consists of 14 residues. V was pared by 6 bases and J by 8 bases, with 16 bases between.

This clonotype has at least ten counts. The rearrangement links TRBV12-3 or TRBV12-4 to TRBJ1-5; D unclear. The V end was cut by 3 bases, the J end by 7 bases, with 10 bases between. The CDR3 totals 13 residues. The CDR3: CASSLSAIQPQHF. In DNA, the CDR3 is TGTGCCAGCAGTTTGAGCGCAATCCAGCCCCAGCATTTT.